Below, one T cell receptor (beta chain) is given with its context. This specimen comes from a study of blood T cell repertoires in COVID-19. Trimming removed 1 base from V and 2 bases from J, with 10 bases in between. In germline, CDR1 is SGHNT, CDR2 YYREEE (reference sequence). The CDR3 loop spans 15 amino acids. The repertoire was sequenced with immunoSEQ multiplex PCR; TCRdb's copy has only in-frame clones and lacks some. The table shows roughly 130,000 clones, with approximately 84% occurring only once. The rearrangement uses TRBV5-4 and TRBJ1-5; D call uncertain. The specimen was peripheral blood. This receptor was identified in a man between 65 and 85 years old with acute or convalescent COVID-19. Here the CDR3 reads CASSLKRVGNQPQHF. The DNA for the CDR3 is TGTGCCAGCAGCTTGAAGAGGGTTGGCAATCAGCCCCAGCATTTT.